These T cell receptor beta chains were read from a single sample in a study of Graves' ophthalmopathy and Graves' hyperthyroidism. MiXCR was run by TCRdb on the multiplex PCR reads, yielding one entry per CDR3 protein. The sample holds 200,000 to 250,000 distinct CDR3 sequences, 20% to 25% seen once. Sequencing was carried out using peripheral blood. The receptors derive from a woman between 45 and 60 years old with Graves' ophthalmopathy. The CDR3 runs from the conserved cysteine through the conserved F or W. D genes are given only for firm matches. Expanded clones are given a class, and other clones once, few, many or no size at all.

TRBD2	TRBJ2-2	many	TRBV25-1	CASSETWDGHGTSGDGELFF	TGTGCCAGCAGTGAAACGTGGGACGGACATGGGACTAGCGGCGACGGGGAGCTGTTTTTT
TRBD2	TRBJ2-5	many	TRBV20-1	CSARRTGLVSQETQYF	TGCAGTGCTAGACGGACGGGACTAGTGAGCCAAGAGACCCAGTACTTC
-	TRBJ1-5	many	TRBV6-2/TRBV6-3	CASTTPRAQPQHF	TGTGCCAGCACTACACCGAGGGCTCAGCCCCAGCATTTT
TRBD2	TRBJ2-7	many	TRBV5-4	CASSLGREVYEQYF	TGTGCCAGCAGCTTGGGGCGGGAGGTCTACGAGCAGTACTTC
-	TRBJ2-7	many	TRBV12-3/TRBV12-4	CASSFGENYEQYF	TGTGCCAGCAGTTTTGGAGAGAACTACGAGCAGTACTTC
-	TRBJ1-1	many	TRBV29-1	CSSRTEENEAFF	TGCAGCTCCCGGACAGAGGAGAATGAAGCTTTCTTT
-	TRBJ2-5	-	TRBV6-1	CASSEEGRFGGTQYF	TGTGCCAGCAGTGAAGAAGGTCGCTTTGGTGGGACCCAGTACTTC
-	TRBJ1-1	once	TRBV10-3	CAISETGSRTTEAFF	TGTGCCATCAGTGAGACGGGCAGCCGGACCACTGAAGCTTTCTTT
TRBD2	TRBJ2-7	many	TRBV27	CASSSGTTASYEQYF	TGTGCCAGCAGCTCTGGGACTACAGCCTCCTACGAGCAGTACTTC
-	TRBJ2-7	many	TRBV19	CATSGRSPYEQYF	TGTGCCACCTCGGGACGATCCCCCTACGAGCAGTACTTC
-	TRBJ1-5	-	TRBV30	CAWSFQGHQPQHF	TGTGCCTGGAGTTTCCAGGGACATCAGCCCCAGCATTTT
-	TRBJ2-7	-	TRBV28	CASSPWGWEQYF	TGTGCCAGCAGTCCCTGGGGGTGGGAGCAGTACTTC
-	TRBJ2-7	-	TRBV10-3	CAISEVARRTYEQYF	TGTGCCATCAGTGAGGTGGCAAGAAGGACCTACGAGCAGTACTTC
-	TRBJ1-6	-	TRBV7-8	CASTTTLDSPLHF	TGTGCCAGCACCACGACATTGGACTCACCCCTCCACTTT
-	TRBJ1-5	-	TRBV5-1	CASSLRPGSNQPQHF	TGCGCCAGCAGCTTACGGCCTGGGAGCAATCAGCCCCAGCATTTT
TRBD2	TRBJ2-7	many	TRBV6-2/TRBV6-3	CASSLAGDDYEQYF	TGTGCCAGCAGTCTAGCGGGAGACGACTACGAGCAGTACTTC
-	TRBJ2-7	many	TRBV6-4	CASSAQLGADEQYF	TGTGCCAGCAGCGCGCAGCTGGGGGCGGACGAGCAGTACTTC
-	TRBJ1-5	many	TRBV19	CASSLYRSGPKQPQHF	TGTGCCAGTAGTCTCTACCGATCGGGGCCTAAGCAGCCCCAGCATTTT
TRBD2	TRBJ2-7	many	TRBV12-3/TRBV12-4	CASSLRRLAGIYEQYF	TGTGCCAGCAGTTTAAGGAGGCTAGCGGGAATCTACGAGCAGTACTTC
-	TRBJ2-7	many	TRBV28	CASTFGNEQYF	TGTGCCAGCACCTTCGGGAACGAGCAGTACTTC
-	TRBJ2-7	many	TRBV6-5	CATGRMGGEQYF	TGTGCCACCGGACGGATGGGGGGCGAGCAGTACTTC
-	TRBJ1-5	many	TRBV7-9	CASSVAAWQPQHF	TGTGCCAGCAGCGTTGCTGCGTGGCAGCCCCAGCATTTT
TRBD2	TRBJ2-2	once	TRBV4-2	CASSPRTSGSSNTGELFF	TGTGCCAGCAGCCCCCGGACTAGCGGGAGTTCGAACACCGGGGAGCTGTTTTTT
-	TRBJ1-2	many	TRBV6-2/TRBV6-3	CASHTGNHGYTF	TGTGCCAGCCACACAGGAAACCATGGCTACACCTTC
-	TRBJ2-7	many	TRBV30	CAWTPPGSYEQYF	TGTGCCTGGACCCCCCCAGGGTCCTACGAGCAGTACTTC
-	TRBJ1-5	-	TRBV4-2	CASSLSDKGSQPQHF	TGTGCCAGCAGCCTATCGGACAAAGGCAGCCAGCCCCAGCATTTT
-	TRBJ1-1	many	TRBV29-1	CSVLGPTEAFF	TGCAGCGTCCTCGGGCCCACTGAAGCTTTCTTT
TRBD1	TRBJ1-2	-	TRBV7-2	CASSLNPTGGGGYTF	TGTGCCAGCAGCTTAAACCCGACAGGGGGCGGAGGCTACACCTTC
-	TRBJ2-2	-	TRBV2	CASSLPSLNTGELFF	TGTGCCAGCAGCTTACCCTCACTGAACACCGGGGAGCTGTTTTTT
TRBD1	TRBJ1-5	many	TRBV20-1	CSARAVTGGDNQPQHF	TGCAGTGCTAGAGCGGTTACAGGGGGGGACAATCAGCCCCAGCATTTT
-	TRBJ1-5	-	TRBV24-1	CATSSLDSNQPQHF	TGTGCCACCAGCTCTTTGGACAGCAATCAGCCCCAGCATTTT
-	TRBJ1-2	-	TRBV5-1	CASSLTGNSLGYTF	TGCGCCAGCAGCTTGACAGGGAATTCGCTCGGCTACACCTTC
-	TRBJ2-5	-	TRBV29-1	CSVDGVRGGTQYF	TGCAGCGTTGACGGGGTCAGGGGGGGAACCCAGTACTTC
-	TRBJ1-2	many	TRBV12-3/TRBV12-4	CASSSGESYGYTF	TGTGCCAGCAGTTCGGGGGAGTCCTATGGCTACACCTTC
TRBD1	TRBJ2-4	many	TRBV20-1	CSAARDRGTNIQYF	TGCAGTGCTGCCCGGGACAGGGGAACAAACATTCAGTACTTC
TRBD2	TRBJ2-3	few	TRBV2	CASNRRASGRTDTQYF	TGTGCCAGCAACCGCCGGGCTAGCGGGCGAACAGATACGCAGTATTTT
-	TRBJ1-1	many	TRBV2	CASSPRDAPGGTEAFF	TGTGCCAGCAGTCCTCGGGACGCCCCCGGTGGCACTGAAGCTTTCTTT
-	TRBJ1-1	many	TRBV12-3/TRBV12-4	CASRGTGDTEAFF	TGTGCCAGCAGGGGGACGGGAGACACTGAAGCTTTCTTT
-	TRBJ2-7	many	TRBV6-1	CASSVYGQSYEQYF	TGTGCCAGCAGTGTGTATGGGCAGTCCTACGAGCAGTACTTC
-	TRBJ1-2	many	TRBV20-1	CSARDSGAHGYTF	TGCAGTGCTAGAGACTCAGGGGCGCATGGCTACACCTTC
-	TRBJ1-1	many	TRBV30	CAWGTDNTEAFF	TGTGCCTGGGGTACGGATAACACTGAAGCTTTCTTT
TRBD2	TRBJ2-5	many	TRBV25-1	CASSASGKETQYF	TGTGCCAGCAGTGCCAGCGGGAAAGAGACCCAGTACTTC
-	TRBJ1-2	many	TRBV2	CASSERGRGYTF	TGTGCCAGCAGTGAGCGGGGGCGAGGCTACACCTTC
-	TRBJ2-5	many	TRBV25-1	CASRTTGGETQYF	TGTGCCAGCAGGACGACTGGCGGGGAGACCCAGTACTTC
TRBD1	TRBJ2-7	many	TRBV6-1	CASSPSRGQGFEQYF	TGTGCCAGCAGCCCGTCTAGAGGACAGGGTTTCGAGCAGTACTTC
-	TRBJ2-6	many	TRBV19	CASSIGSGSGANVLTF	TGTGCCAGTAGTATAGGCTCGGGCTCTGGGGCCAACGTCCTGACTTTC
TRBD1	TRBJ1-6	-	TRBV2	CASSDFRQGASTPLHF	TGTGCCAGCAGTGATTTTCGGCAGGGGGCGTCGACACCCCTCCACTTT
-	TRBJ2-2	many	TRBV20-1	CSAAGRVPGELFF	TGCAGTGCTGCAGGAAGAGTGCCCGGGGAGCTGTTTTTT
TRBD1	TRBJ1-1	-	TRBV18	CASSPGQGSKAFF	TGTGCCAGCTCACCGGGACAGGGGTCTAAAGCTTTCTTT
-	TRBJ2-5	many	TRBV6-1	CASTKEWFRKETQYF	TGTGCCAGCACCAAAGAATGGTTCAGGAAAGAGACCCAGTACTTC
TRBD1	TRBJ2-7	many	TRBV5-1	CASSTRGRLEQYF	TGCGCCAGCAGCACCAGGGGGCGCCTCGAGCAGTACTTC
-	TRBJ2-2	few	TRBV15	CATSRDLVPNTGELFF	TGTGCCACCAGCAGAGATCTAGTCCCGAACACCGGGGAGCTGTTTTTT
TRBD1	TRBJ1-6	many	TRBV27	CASSTDRGHNSPLHF	TGTGCCAGCAGTACCGACAGGGGGCATAATTCACCCCTCCACTTT
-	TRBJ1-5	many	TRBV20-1	CSAKVLGNQPQHF	TGCAGTGCTAAAGTCCTCGGTAATCAGCCCCAGCATTTT
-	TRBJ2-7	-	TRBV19	CAAGHWGNSYEQYF	TGTGCCGCAGGGCATTGGGGCAATTCCTACGAGCAGTACTTC
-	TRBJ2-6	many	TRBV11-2	CASSTTLDRGYSGANVLTF	TGTGCCAGCAGCACCACGTTGGACAGAGGATACTCTGGGGCCAACGTCCTGACTTTC
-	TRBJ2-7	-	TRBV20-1	CSARDIRGGYEQYF	TGCAGTGCTAGAGATATCCGGGGTGGCTACGAGCAGTACTTC
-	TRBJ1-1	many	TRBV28	CASHPGGQIMEAFF	TGTGCCAGCCACCCTGGGGGGCAGATAATGGAAGCTTTCTTT
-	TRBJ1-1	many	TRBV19	CASIQGGFVTEAFF	TGTGCCAGTATACAGGGAGGATTTGTAACTGAAGCTTTCTTT
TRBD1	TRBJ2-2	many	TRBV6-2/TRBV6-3	CASSYRTIDRGLFPGELFF	TGTGCCAGCAGTTACCGGACTATAGACAGGGGGTTGTTTCCCGGGGAGCTGTTTTTT